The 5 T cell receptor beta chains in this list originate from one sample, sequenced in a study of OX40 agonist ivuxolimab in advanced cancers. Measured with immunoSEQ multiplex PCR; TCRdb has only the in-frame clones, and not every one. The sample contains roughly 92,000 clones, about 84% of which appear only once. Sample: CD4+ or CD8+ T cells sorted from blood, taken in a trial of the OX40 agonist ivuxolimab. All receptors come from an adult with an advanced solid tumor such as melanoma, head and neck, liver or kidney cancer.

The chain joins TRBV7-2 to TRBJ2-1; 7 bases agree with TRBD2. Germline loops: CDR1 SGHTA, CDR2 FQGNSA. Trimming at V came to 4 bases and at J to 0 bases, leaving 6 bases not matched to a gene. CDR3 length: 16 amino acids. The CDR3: CASSSRGGVSYNEQFF. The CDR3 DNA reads TGTGCCAGCAGCTCGCGGGGAGGGGTCTCCTACAATGAGCAGTTCTTC.

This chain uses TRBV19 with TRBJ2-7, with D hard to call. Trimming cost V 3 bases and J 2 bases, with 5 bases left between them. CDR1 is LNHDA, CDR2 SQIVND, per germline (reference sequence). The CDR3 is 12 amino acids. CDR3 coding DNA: TGTGCCAGTAGTATTGGTCCCTACGAGCAGTACTTC. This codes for CASSIGPYEQYF.

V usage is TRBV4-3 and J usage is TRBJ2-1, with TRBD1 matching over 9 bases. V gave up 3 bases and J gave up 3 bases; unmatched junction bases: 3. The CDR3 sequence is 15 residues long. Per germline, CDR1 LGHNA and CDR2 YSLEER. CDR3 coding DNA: TGCGCCAGCAGCCAGACAGGGGGTTTCTACAATGAGCAGTTCTTC. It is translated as CASSQTGGFYNEQFF.

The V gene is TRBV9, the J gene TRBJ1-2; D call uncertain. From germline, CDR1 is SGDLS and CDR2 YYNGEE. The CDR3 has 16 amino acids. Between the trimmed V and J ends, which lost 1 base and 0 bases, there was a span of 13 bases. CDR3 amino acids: CASSVRERTPNYGYTF. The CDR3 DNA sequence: TGTGCCAGCAGCGTAAGGGAGAGGACCCCTAACTATGGCTACACCTTC.

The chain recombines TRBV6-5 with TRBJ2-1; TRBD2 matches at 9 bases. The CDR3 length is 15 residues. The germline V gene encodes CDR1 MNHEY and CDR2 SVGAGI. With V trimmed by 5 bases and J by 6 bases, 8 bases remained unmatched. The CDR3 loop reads CASSSWAGGLNEQFF. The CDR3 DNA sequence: TGTGCCAGCAGTAGCTGGGCGGGGGGGCTCAATGAGCAGTTCTTC.